The entry below gives a single TCR beta chain sequence along with its context. The target antigen is unknown. The data belong to a study of cytomegalovirus exposure and HLA in healthy donors. It was with 60 Vbeta and 13 Jbeta primers that the PCR ran. Repertoires were generated with immunoSEQ multiplex PCR, while TCRdb's copy carries only in-frame clones and drops some. The data hold more than 110,000 clones, with 73% observed a single time. CDR1 and CDR2 from the germline V gene are MDHEN and SYDVKM. This CDR3 is built from 13 residues. Trimming removed 2 bases from V and 6 bases from J; junction bases left unmatched: 1. Study-wide results and caveats: A classifier reportedly called cytomegalovirus status with high sensitivity and specificity. Overall, roughly 160 TCR beta chains were annotated as cytomegalovirus-associated. Common viral pathogens seemed to be connected with several of the most significant clusters, according to a later analysis.

Sequences were obtained from PBMCs. The sequence derives from a human donor in good health. V and J are TRBV28 and TRBJ1-3; 7 bases are a match to TRBD1. The CDR3, as DNA: TGTGCCAGCAGTTTAGGGACAGCAAACACCATATATTTT. This sequence encodes CASSLGTANTIYF.